A selection of T cell receptor beta chains follows, all from one sample in a study of radiotherapy plus CTLA-4 blockade in lung cancer. Libraries were prepared by immunoSEQ multiplex PCR; TCRdb keeps only in-frame clonotypes and omits some of them. The sample contains fewer than 95,000 clones, around four fifths of which appear only once. This material consisted of peripheral blood, taken from a patient treated with radiotherapy plus ipilimumab. Every receptor here comes from a human donor with non-small cell lung cancer who had stable disease on radiotherapy plus ipilimumab. The CDR3 runs from the conserved cysteine through the conserved F or W. The D gene is left open where the match is weak. Some rows have no size entry. The others give once, few or many, or a class for an expanded clone.

clone size: few; J gene: TRBJ2-7; V gene: TRBV25-1; D gene: TRBD1; CDR3 protein: CATQRDRGNQEQYF; CDR3 DNA: TGTGCCACTCAAAGGGACAGGGGAAACCAAGAGCAGTACTTC
clone size: few; J gene: TRBJ2-7; V gene: TRBV5-1; D gene: NA; CDR3 protein: CASSPSLDEQYF; CDR3 DNA: TGCGCCAGCAGCCCATCCCTCGACGAGCAGTACTTC
clone size: NA; J gene: TRBJ1-6; V gene: TRBV19; D gene: NA; CDR3 protein: CASKGGRSYNSPLHF; CDR3 DNA: TGTGCCAGTAAGGGCGGGAGGTCCTATAATTCACCCCTCCACTTT
clone size: NA; J gene: TRBJ2-7; V gene: TRBV28; D gene: NA; CDR3 protein: CASSLKGYEQYF; CDR3 DNA: TGTGCCAGCAGTTTAAAGGGCTACGAGCAGTACTTC
clone size: few; J gene: TRBJ2-7; V gene: TRBV28; D gene: TRBD1; CDR3 protein: CASSTTGTGLAYEQYF; CDR3 DNA: TGTGCCAGCAGTACTACCGGGACAGGGTTAGCCTACGAGCAGTACTTC
clone size: NA; J gene: TRBJ2-3; V gene: TRBV18; D gene: NA; CDR3 protein: CASSPSGGQTITDTQYF; CDR3 DNA: TGTGCCAGCTCTCCTTCGGGGGGACAAACCATCACAGATACGCAGTATTTT
clone size: NA; J gene: TRBJ1-1; V gene: TRBV5-5; D gene: NA; CDR3 protein: CASSSNPFNTEAFF; CDR3 DNA: TGTGCCAGCAGCTCGAACCCCTTTAACACTGAAGCTTTCTTT
clone size: NA; J gene: TRBJ1-3; V gene: TRBV7-6; D gene: TRBD1; CDR3 protein: CASSLETGTLAGNTIYF; CDR3 DNA: TGTGCCAGCAGCTTGGAGACAGGGACGTTGGCTGGAAACACCATATATTTT
clone size: NA; J gene: TRBJ2-1; V gene: TRBV9; D gene: TRBD2; CDR3 protein: CASSVDGARALTGGGPGQFF; CDR3 DNA: TGTGCCAGCAGCGTAGATGGAGCTCGAGCACTAACGGGAGGAGGCCCTGGGCAGTTCTTC
clone size: NA; J gene: TRBJ2-1; V gene: TRBV28; D gene: TRBD2; CDR3 protein: CASSSPSLRGGYNEQFF; CDR3 DNA: TGTGCCAGCAGTTCGCCGTCCTTGCGGGGGGGATACAATGAGCAGTTCTTC
clone size: NA; J gene: TRBJ2-5; V gene: TRBV7-2; D gene: NA; CDR3 protein: CASSLAGKGGETQYF; CDR3 DNA: TGTGCCAGCAGCTTAGCTGGCAAAGGGGGAGAGACCCAGTACTTC
clone size: once; J gene: TRBJ2-7; V gene: TRBV7-8; D gene: NA; CDR3 protein: CASSLVSEPYEQYF; CDR3 DNA: TGTGCCAGCAGCTTAGTATCAGAACCCTACGAGCAGTACTTC
clone size: NA; J gene: TRBJ1-6; V gene: TRBV7-2; D gene: TRBD1; CDR3 protein: CASSQGQGGSPLHF; CDR3 DNA: TGTGCCAGCAGCCAAGGACAGGGTGGGTCACCCCTCCACTTT
clone size: once; J gene: TRBJ2-4; V gene: TRBV11-2; D gene: TRBD1; CDR3 protein: CASSLEAGQGRNIQYF; CDR3 DNA: TGTGCCAGCAGCTTAGAAGCGGGACAGGGGAGAAACATTCAGTACTTC
clone size: NA; J gene: TRBJ2-7; V gene: TRBV5-1; D gene: TRBD2; CDR3 protein: CASSLSLAELAYEQYF; CDR3 DNA: TGCGCCAGCAGCTTAAGTCTAGCGGAGTTAGCCTACGAGCAGTACTTC
clone size: NA; J gene: TRBJ2-7; V gene: TRBV19; D gene: NA; CDR3 protein: CASGSRTAFHEQYF; CDR3 DNA: TGTGCCAGTGGTTCACGGACAGCCTTCCACGAGCAGTACTTC
clone size: NA; J gene: TRBJ1-6; V gene: TRBV7-9; D gene: TRBD1; CDR3 protein: CASSLYFFQGARDSPLHF; CDR3 DNA: TGTGCCAGCAGCCTATACTTTTTCCAGGGGGCGCGGGATTCACCCCTCCACTTT
clone size: NA; J gene: TRBJ1-6; V gene: TRBV28; D gene: TRBD1; CDR3 protein: CASSHSGTGHSPLHF; CDR3 DNA: TGTGCCAGCAGTCACTCAGGGACAGGGCATTCACCCCTCCACTTT
clone size: NA; J gene: TRBJ2-7; V gene: TRBV11-2; D gene: NA; CDR3 protein: CASSLGWRSEQYF; CDR3 DNA: TGTGCCAGCAGCTTAGGGTGGCGGAGCGAGCAGTACTTC
clone size: NA; J gene: TRBJ1-1; V gene: TRBV18; D gene: NA; CDR3 protein: CASSPPIGPNTEAFF; CDR3 DNA: TGTGCCAGCTCACCACCGATAGGACCGAACACTGAAGCTTTCTTT
clone size: NA; J gene: TRBJ2-7; V gene: TRBV6-1; D gene: NA; CDR3 protein: CASSENDLYEQYF; CDR3 DNA: TGTGCCAGCAGTGAGAACGACCTCTACGAGCAGTACTTC
clone size: NA; J gene: TRBJ2-7; V gene: TRBV2; D gene: NA; CDR3 protein: CASSVDREQYF; CDR3 DNA: TGTGCCAGCAGTGTCGACAGGGAGCAGTACTTC
clone size: NA; J gene: TRBJ1-3; V gene: TRBV7-9; D gene: TRBD1; CDR3 protein: CASSLRTGGNTIYF; CDR3 DNA: TGTGCCAGCAGCCTAAGGACAGGGGGAAACACCATATATTTT
clone size: few; J gene: TRBJ2-7; V gene: TRBV7-2; D gene: TRBD2; CDR3 protein: CASSLAGTSTYEQYF; CDR3 DNA: TGTGCCAGCAGCTTAGCCGGGACTAGTACCTACGAGCAGTACTTC
clone size: NA; J gene: TRBJ2-7; V gene: TRBV16; D gene: NA; CDR3 protein: CASSRSSYEQYF; CDR3 DNA: TGTGCCAGCAGCAGGAGCTCCTACGAGCAGTACTTC
clone size: NA; J gene: TRBJ1-2; V gene: TRBV28; D gene: NA; CDR3 protein: CASSLIGGVEYGYTF; CDR3 DNA: TGTGCCAGCAGTTTAATTGGGGGGGTAGAGTATGGCTACACCTTC
clone size: few; J gene: TRBJ2-5; V gene: TRBV28; D gene: NA; CDR3 protein: CASSRQVPQETQYF; CDR3 DNA: TGTGCCAGCAGCAGACAGGTCCCCCAAGAGACCCAGTACTTC
clone size: NA; J gene: TRBJ1-1; V gene: TRBV5-1; D gene: TRBD1; CDR3 protein: CASSWEGANTEAFF; CDR3 DNA: TGCGCCAGCAGCTGGGAGGGGGCGAACACTGAAGCTTTCTTT
clone size: NA; J gene: TRBJ1-1; V gene: TRBV28; D gene: TRBD1; CDR3 protein: CASSPRPGTGGSFSDTEAFF; CDR3 DNA: TGTGCCAGCAGCCCCCGTCCCGGGACAGGGGGCTCGTTTAGTGACACTGAAGCTTTCTTT